The entry below gives a single T cell receptor (beta chain) sequence along with its context. Its recognized antigen is unknown. The input lacks base qualities; no much larger clone sits a single base away. Other DNA variants within this sample encode the same CDR3. This specimen comes from a study of cytomegalovirus exposure and HLA in healthy donors (dated by TCRdb to 2017 to 2019). With respect to the entire study: An earlier analysis of roughly 630 of the donors reported about 250 Gb of sequence data and around 110 million unique TCR beta sequences from 150 million to 200 million T cells. An early release that covered around 590 HLA-typed donors contained 300 to 350 gigabases of sequencing data and tens of millions of unique TCR sequences. The genetic ancestry cluster associated with self-reported Caucasian donors included roughly 84% of the 350 to 500 genotyped donors. The study was designed to test whether signatures of past pathogen exposure could be identified by cataloging public T cell receptors. Using immunosequencing, the study profiled T cell repertoires from approximately 700 subjects and related those repertoires to cytomegalovirus serostatus. Along with the roughly 670-subject first cohort, a separate validation cohort of about 110 different subjects was used. The study combined high-throughput TCR immunosequencing, statistical association of individual TCRs with disease status, and machine learning to predict cytomegalovirus infection status. A later analysis re-analyzed previously published TCR beta repertoires from approximately 670 donors and added high-resolution HLA genotyping to study TCR occurrence patterns. The later analysis used no new phenotypic data to find candidate immune exposures, relying instead on TCR beta sequences and their occurrence across donors. An earlier analysis of approximately 500 of the donors applied high-throughput TCR beta sequencing to assess whether each TCR beta V gene segment acted as functional or pseudogenic. Alongside the repertoire data, information on donor age, sex, ethnicity and CMV serostatus was compiled. In a later genetic analysis, genome-wide SNP genotypes for about three fifths of the 666 donors were used, and that subset was treated as a discovery cohort. All discovery cohort repertoires had been generated using a single sequencing platform. Class I and class II HLA loci were covered by the typing at four-digit resolution. The number of typed donors differed by locus: about 629-630 for A, B, C, DRB1 and DQB1; 500 to 550 for DQA1; around 580 for DPA1; and roughly 470 for DPB1. Because of strong linkage in the cohort, roughly five DR-DQ haplotypes were treated as single units for association and clustering. Among roughly 370 genotyped donors of the cohort, an average of roughly 240,000 unique TCR beta nucleotide sequences were sequenced per donor, 15% to 20% of them non-productive. On the study overall, not on this receptor specifically: A cluster of highly shared sequence variants was judged likely to represent a technical artifact of the sequencing pipeline. Some IMGT-functional V segments, including TRBV6-2 and TRBV6-3, could not be told apart with the 87-base-pair reads, so those segments were excluded. Correlated functional status among segregating V segments might reflect linkage disequilibrium, but an unknown experimental factor could not be ruled out. In a later analysis, HLA-associated TCR beta chains were found to be more clonally expanded and to have lower generation probabilities than equally common non-associated chains. The authors suggested that the approach could potentially be generalized to other disease states and immunological phenotypes. A later genetic analysis reported fewer N-insertions in productive TCRs among donors in an Asian-associated ancestry cluster than the approximately 670-donor mean. Because counts were too low, roughly 16 rarely observed V segments, including chromosome 9 orphons, were left out of the earlier analysis of several hundred of the donors. In a later analysis, the rate of TCR association differed among HLA loci, with DRB1 alleles having the most associated TCRs and HLA-C alleles having the fewest. Across donors, most TCR sequences were observed very rarely, whereas some public TCRs were present in many individuals. A further reported finding was that TCR beta sequences accurately predicted the HLA-A and HLA-B alleles for most subjects in the first cohort. A later analysis reported that several top co-occurrence clusters appeared linked to parvovirus B19, influenza, CMV and Epstein-Barr virus. In a later analysis, some 17,000 TCR beta sequences were associated with specific HLA alleles at a false discovery rate of 0.05. An earlier analysis of approximately 590 of the donors showed that most TCR beta V segments appeared in productive rearrangements either about 87% or about 30% of the time, which broadly matched IMGT annotations. The study listed 164 TCR beta chains as associated with cytomegalovirus. Because HLA typing was unavailable for some donors at each locus, only the typed subset was used in association tests. When HLA alleles, especially DR and DQ, strongly co-occurred, attributing TCR associations to individual alleles was difficult. Roughly uniform sequencing depth across donors was assumed in presence/absence analyses, although this assumption may not hold. In vitro tests confirmed that a few of the cytomegalovirus-associated TCR beta chains recognize cytomegalovirus antigens. In both the original and validation cohorts, the classifier was reported to diagnose cytomegalovirus status with high specificity and sensitivity. In this cohort, only TCR beta chains were sequenced, and detectable features were limited by the absence of alpha or paired-chain data. A later analysis found that most CMV-associated TCR beta chains appeared HLA-restricted, with HLA associations seemingly driven largely by CMV exposure. CMV serostatus was the only immune exposure information available for the cohort. An association between a missense DCLRE1C variant and V-gene and J-gene trimming of TCR beta chains was found in a later genetic analysis and replicated in an independent cohort.

In total, approximately 690 healthy bone marrow donors made up the cohort. At the time of sampling, every cohort member was nominally healthy, though immune exposures that went unrecorded were likely present. The donor was CMV seropositive and was included in the group of 289 seropositive cohort members. Every donor gave a peripheral blood sample, and the peripheral blood mononuclear cells from that sample were used for TCR beta sequencing. The Qiagen DNeasy Blood Extraction Kit was used to extract genomic DNA from the blood cell samples. The CDR3 numbers 16 residues from cysteine through phenylalanine. Only the CDR3 portion is preserved as DNA: 48 bases, with reading frame beginning at the first base. V is reduced by 0 bases and J by 5 bases, leaving a spacing of 16 bases between them. As encoded in the germline V gene, CDR1 is ENHRY while CDR2 is SYGVKD. To prepare the library, the immunoSEQ multiplex PCR assay was applied. For the multiplex PCR, a mixture combining 60 forward primers for TCR Vbeta segments and 13 reverse primers for TCR Jbeta segments was used. A multiplex PCR assay on genomic DNA amplified the CDR3 region of rearranged TCR beta genes. On the Illumina HiSeq System, the amplified TCR beta libraries were sequenced as 87-base-pair reads. Concerning the study's data processing: A later analysis tallied roughly 76 million unique TCR beta chains across the 666 repertoires, and some 12 million of those chains were shared by two or more donors. Raw reads were error-corrected and collapsed into unique sequences with a nearest-neighbor algorithm that merged closely related sequences to remove PCR and sequencing errors. V, D and J gene segments were assigned by aligning CDR3 sequences to IMGT reference sequences. For a sequence to be retained, a match of at least six nucleotides was required to both a V gene segment and a J gene segment. A rearrangement counted as productive if the CDR3 had no stop codons and remained in frame with V and J, and every other rearrangement counted as non-productive. Following IMGT convention, CDR3 was defined as the stretch from the second conserved V-encoded cysteine up to the conserved J-encoded phenylalanine. Sequences without an unambiguous match to a single V gene segment were excluded from the earlier analysis of approximately 600 of the donors. An earlier analysis of several hundred of the donors classified V segments as functional when productive rearrangements were above 56.7% and as segregating when the standard deviation between donors was above 5%. A statistical classification framework was built to diagnose cytomegalovirus status from the catalog of TCR beta chain sequences. V and J gene assignment, in a later analysis, came from comparing TCR nucleotide sequences with IMGT/GENE-DB human TR gene sequences. In a later analysis, CDR3 sequences and most-parsimonious VDJ recombination scenarios were assigned using the TCRdist pipeline. In a later analysis, every TCR beta chain was defined by the combination of its CDR3 amino acid sequence and its V-gene family, and reads without a unique V-gene family were dropped. In a later analysis, 450 to 600 highly shared, low-generation-probability nucleotide sequences were removed to address suspected cross-contamination and a sequencing artifact. In a later analysis, a clonal expansion index was calculated for each public chain from normalized within-repertoire ranks of inferred template counts. Generation probabilities in a later analysis came from a VDJ recombination model fitted to out-of-frame rearrangements, and those results were checked against IGoR. In a later analysis, TCR-TCR, TCR-HLA and TCR-CMV co-occurrence was scored with hypergeometric tests, and a repertoire-size bias correction was applied to TCR pairs. A later analysis estimated false discovery rates by permuting HLA or CMV assignments 20 times. In a later analysis, co-occurring TCRs were grouped with DBSCAN, and TCRdist sequence similarity was added when clustering was performed within HLA-allele-positive subsets. Co-occurrence clustering excluded repertoires with fewer than 30,000 or more than 120,000 public chains, plus five with anomalous nucleotide sharing. Here the immuneACCESS table is served through TCRdb, limited to in-frame sequences with V and J called. Missing clones are a known gap in these copies; in checked studies unresolved V genes cover under half, and the rest lacks a known reason. V and J calls and clone size are given by that table; D and trimming were obtained from the DNA. This sample lists roughly 200,000 clones; 70% to 85% were detected once. 4.4% of the sample belongs to the ten largest clones.

This sequence uses TRBV10-3 and TRBJ2-5; the D region possibly corresponds to TRBD1 (6 bases align). The source of this sequence is a woman aged 25 to 39 in good health and CMV-seropositive. The specimen sequenced was PBMCs. In nucleotides, the sequence is TGTGCCATCAGTGAGTCGAGGGGGAGTGTAATTGAGACCCAGTACTTC. Its product reads: CAISESRGSVIETQYF.